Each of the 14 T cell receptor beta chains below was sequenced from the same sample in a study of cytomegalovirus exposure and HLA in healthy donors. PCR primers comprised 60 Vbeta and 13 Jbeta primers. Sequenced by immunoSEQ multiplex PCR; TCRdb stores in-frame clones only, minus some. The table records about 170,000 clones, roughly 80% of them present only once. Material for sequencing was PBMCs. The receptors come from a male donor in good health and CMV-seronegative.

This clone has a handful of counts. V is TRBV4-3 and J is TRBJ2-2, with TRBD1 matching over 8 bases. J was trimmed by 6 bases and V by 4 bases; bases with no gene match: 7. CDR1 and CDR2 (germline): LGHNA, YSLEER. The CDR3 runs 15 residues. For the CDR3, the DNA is TGCGCCAGCAGCCGCCTGACAGGGGTGGCCGGGGAGCTGTTTTTT. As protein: CASSRLTGVAGELFF.

The chain's CDR3 is CASSPGQGPNYEQYF. In DNA, the CDR3 is TGTGCCAGCAGTCCCGGACAGGGCCCAAACTACGAGCAGTACTTC. This chain uses TRBV6-5 with TRBJ2-7; TRBD1 matches 8 bases. V shed 5 bases and J 3 bases; nucleotides not matched to a gene: 9. This CDR3 contains 15 residues. Germline values: CDR1 MNHEY, CDR2 SVGAGI.

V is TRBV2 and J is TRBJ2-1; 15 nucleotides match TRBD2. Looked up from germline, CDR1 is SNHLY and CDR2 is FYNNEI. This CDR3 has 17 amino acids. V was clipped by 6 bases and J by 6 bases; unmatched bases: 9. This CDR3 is CASRARTSGGAGNEQFF. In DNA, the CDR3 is TGTGCCAGCAGGGCCCGGACTAGCGGGGGGGCCGGCAATGAGCAGTTCTTC.

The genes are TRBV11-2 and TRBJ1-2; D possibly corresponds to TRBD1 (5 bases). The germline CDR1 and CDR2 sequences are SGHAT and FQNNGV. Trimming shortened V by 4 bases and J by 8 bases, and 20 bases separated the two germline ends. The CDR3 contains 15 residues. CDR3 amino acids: CASSSVRGPPRGYTF. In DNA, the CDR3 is TGTGCCAGCAGCTCGGTTAGGGGCCCTCCGCGAGGCTACACCTTC.

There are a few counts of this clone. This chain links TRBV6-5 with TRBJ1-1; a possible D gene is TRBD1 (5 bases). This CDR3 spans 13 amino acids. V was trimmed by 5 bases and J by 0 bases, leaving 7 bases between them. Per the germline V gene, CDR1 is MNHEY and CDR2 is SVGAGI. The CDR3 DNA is TGTGCCAGCAGTAAGGGGATGAACACTGAAGCTTTCTTT. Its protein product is CASSKGMNTEAFF.

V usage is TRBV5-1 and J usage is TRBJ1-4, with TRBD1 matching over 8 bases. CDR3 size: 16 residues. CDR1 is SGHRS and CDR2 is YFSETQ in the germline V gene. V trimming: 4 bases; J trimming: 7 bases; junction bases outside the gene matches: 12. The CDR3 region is CASSPGSGGAFEKLFF. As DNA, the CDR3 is TGCGCCAGCAGCCCGGGCTCAGGGGGCGCCTTTGAAAAACTGTTTTTT.

CDR3 bases: TGTGCCAGCAGCCAAGCGGTGGGTAGCGAGCGGGAGACCCAGTACTTC. It specifies CASSQAVGSERETQYF. V gene TRBV4-2 combines with J gene TRBJ2-5; weak D call: TRBD2 (5 bases). The CDR3 runs 16 residues. Germline V gene sequence: CDR1 LGHNA, CDR2 YNFKEQ. V gave up 1 base and J gave up 5 bases, with 17 bases separating them.

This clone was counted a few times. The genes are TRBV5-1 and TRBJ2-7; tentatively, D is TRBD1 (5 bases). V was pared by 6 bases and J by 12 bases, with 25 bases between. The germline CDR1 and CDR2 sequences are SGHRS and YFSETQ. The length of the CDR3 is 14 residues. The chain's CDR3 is CASTEDPTVPKPYF. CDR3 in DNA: TGCGCCAGCACCGAAGACCCGACAGTTCCAAAGCCGTACTTC.

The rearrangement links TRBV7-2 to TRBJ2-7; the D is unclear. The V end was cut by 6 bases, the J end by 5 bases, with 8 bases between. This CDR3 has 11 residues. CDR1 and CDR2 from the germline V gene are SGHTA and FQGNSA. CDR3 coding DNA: TGTGCCAGCAGAGTAGCCCACGAGCAGTACTTC. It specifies CASRVAHEQYF. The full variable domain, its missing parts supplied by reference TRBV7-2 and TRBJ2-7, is GAGVSQSPSNKVTEKGKDVELRCDPISGHTALYWYRQSLGQGLEFLIYFQGNSAPDKSGLPSDRFSAERTGGSVSTLTIQRTQQEDSAVYLCASRVAHEQYFGPGTRLTVT.

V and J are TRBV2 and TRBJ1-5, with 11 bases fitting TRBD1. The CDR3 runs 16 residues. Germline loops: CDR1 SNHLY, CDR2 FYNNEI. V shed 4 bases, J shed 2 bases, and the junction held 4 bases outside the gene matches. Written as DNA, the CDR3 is TGTGCCAGCAGTGCAGGGACAGGGGGTGGCAATCAGCCCCAGCATTTT. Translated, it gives CASSAGTGGGNQPQHF.

Here the CDR3 reads CASSQHIRKSGRALSYEQYF. The CDR3, as DNA: TGCGCCAGCAGCCAACATATACGGAAATCGGGGAGGGCCCTATCCTACGAGCAGTACTTC. The V call is TRBV4-3, the J call TRBJ2-7; 7 nucleotides line up with TRBD2. The trim removed 2 bases at V and 1 base at J, leaving 20 bases unmatched. Per germline, CDR1 LGHNA and CDR2 YSLEER. CDR3 size: 20 residues.

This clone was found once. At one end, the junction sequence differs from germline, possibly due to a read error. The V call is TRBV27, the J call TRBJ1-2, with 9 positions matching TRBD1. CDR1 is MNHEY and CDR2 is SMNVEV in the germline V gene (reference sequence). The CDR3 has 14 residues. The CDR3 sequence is CASSWTGANYGYAF. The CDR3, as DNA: TGTGCCAGCAGTTGGACAGGGGCTAACTATGGCTACGCCTTC.

The CDR3 spells CAIRTSGSTDTQYF. DNA of the CDR3: TGTGCCATCAGGACTAGCGGGAGCACAGATACGCAGTATTTT. The rearrangement links TRBV10-3 to TRBJ2-3, with 10 bases fitting TRBD2. Losses at the gene ends were 6 bases for V and 0 bases for J; bases not matched to a gene: 0. The CDR3 sequence is 14 residues long. Germline V lookup: CDR1 ENHRY, CDR2 SYGVKD.

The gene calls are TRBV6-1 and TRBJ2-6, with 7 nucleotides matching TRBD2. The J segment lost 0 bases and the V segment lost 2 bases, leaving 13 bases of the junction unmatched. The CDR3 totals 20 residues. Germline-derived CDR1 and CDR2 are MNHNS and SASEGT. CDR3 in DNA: TGTGCCAGCAGTGAACTTTGGCTAGCGGTAAAAGACTCTGGGGCCAACGTCCTGACTTTC. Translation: CASSELWLAVKDSGANVLTF.